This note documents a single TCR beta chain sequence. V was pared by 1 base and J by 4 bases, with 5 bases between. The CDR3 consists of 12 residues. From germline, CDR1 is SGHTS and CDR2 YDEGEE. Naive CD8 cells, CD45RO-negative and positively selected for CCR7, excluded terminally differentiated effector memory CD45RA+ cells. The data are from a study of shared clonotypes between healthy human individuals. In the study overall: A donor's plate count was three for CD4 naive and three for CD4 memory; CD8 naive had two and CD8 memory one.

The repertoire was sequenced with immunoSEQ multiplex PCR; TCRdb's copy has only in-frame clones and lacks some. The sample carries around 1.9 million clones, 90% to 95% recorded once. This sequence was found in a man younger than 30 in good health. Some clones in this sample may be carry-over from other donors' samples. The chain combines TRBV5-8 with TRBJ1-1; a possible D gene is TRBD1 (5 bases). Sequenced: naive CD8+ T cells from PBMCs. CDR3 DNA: TGTGCCAGCAGCTTGAGGGGCACTGAAGCTTTCTTT. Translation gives CASSLRGTEAFF.